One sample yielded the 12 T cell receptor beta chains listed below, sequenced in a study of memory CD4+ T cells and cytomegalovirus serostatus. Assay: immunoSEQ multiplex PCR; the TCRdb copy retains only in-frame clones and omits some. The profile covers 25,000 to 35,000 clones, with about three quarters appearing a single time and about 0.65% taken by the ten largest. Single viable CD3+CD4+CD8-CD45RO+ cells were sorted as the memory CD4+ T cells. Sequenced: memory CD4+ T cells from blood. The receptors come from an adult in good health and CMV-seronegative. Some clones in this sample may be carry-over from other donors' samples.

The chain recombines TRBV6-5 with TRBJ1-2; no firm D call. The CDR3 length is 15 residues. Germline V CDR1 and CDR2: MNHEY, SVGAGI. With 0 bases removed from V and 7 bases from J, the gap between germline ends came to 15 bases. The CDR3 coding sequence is TGTGCCAGCAGTTACTCGGTATGGGGAGGAGGTGGCTACACCTTC. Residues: CASSYSVWGGGGYTF.

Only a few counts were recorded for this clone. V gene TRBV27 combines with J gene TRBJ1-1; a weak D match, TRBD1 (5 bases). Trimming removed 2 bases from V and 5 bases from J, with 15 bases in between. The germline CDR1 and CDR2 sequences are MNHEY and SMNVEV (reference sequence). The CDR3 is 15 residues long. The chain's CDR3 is CASSLRGGYGTEAFF. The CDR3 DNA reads TGTGCCAGCAGTTTAAGGGGCGGGTATGGGACTGAAGCTTTCTTT.

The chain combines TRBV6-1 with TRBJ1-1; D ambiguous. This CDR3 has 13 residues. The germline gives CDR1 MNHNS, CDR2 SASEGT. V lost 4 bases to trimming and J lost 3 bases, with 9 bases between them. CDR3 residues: CASSGTVDTEAFF. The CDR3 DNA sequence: TGTGCCAGCAGTGGAACAGTGGACACTGAAGCTTTCTTT.

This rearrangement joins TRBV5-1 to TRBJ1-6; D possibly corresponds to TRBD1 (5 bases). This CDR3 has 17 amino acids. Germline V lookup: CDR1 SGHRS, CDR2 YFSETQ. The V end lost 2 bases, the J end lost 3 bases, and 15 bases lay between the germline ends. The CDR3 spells CASSFGTVRGYNSPLHF. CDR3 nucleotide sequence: TGCGCCAGCAGCTTCGGGACTGTAAGGGGCTATAATTCACCCCTCCACTTT.

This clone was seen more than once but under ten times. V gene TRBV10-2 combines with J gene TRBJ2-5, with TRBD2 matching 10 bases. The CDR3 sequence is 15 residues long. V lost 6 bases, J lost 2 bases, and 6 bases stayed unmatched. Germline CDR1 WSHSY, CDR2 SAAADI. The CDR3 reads CASRGAGGPQETQYF. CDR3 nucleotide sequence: TGCGCCAGCAGAGGAGCGGGGGGGCCTCAAGAGACCCAGTACTTC.

CDR3 in DNA: TGTGCCAGCAGCCAAGAAGGGGGGCCCGCAAACTATGGCTACACCTTC. Amino acids: CASSQEGGPANYGYTF. V usage is TRBV4-2 and J usage is TRBJ1-2, with D perhaps TRBD1 (6 bases). The CDR3 covers 16 residues. Trimming shortened V by 0 bases and J by 2 bases, and 13 bases separated the two germline ends. Germline V gives CDR1 LGHNA, CDR2 YNFKEQ.

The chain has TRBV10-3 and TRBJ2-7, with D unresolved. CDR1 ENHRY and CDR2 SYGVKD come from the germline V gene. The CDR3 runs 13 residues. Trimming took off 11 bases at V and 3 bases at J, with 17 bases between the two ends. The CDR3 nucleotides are TGTGCCTCGTCTCGAACCAGTAGCTACGAGCAGTACTTC. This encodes CASSRTSSYEQYF.

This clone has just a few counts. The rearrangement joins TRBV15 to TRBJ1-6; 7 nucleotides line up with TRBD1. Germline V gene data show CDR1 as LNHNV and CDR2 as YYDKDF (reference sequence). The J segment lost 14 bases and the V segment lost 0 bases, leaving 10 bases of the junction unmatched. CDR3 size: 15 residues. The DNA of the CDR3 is TGTGCCACCAGCAGAGACAACAGGGGACCTAAGTCCCTCCACTTT. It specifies CATSRDNRGPKSLHF.

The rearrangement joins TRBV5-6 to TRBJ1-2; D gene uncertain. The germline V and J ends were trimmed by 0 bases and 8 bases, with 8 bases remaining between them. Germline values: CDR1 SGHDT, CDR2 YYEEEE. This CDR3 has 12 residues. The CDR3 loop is CASSLVRQGYTF. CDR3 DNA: TGTGCCAGCAGCTTGGTCCGGCAAGGCTACACCTTC.

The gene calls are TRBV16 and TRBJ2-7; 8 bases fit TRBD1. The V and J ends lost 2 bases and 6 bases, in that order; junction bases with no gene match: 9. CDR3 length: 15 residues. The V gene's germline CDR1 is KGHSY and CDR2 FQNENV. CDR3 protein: CASSQVTGEFGEQYF. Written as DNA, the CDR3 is TGTGCCAGCAGCCAAGTGACAGGGGAGTTTGGCGAGCAGTACTTC.

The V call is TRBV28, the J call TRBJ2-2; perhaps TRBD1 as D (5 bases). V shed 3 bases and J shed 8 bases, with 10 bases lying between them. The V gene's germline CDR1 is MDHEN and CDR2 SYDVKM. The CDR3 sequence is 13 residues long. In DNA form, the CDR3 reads TGTGCCAGCAGTTTCCAGGGAACGGGGGAGCTGTTTTTT. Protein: CASSFQGTGELFF.

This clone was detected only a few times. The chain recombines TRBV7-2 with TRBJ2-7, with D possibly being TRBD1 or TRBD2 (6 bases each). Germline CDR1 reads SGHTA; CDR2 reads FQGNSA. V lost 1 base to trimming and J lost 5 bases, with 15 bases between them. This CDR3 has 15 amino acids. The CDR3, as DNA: TGTGCCAGCAGCTTAGAGAACAGGGAGGTAGACGAGCAGTACTTC. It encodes CASSLENREVDEQYF.